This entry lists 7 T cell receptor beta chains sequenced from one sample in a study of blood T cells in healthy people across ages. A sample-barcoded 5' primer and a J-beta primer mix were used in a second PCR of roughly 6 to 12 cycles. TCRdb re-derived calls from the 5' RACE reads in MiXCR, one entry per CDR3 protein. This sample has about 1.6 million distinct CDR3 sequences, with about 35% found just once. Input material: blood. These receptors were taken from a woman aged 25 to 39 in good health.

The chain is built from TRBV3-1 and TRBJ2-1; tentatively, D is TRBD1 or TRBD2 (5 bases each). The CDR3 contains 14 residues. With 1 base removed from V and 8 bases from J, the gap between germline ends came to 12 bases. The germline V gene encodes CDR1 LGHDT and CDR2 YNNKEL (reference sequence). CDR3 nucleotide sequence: TGTGCCAGCAGCCAAGCAGGGACGCAGGATGAGCAGTTCTTC. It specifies CASSQAGTQDEQFF.

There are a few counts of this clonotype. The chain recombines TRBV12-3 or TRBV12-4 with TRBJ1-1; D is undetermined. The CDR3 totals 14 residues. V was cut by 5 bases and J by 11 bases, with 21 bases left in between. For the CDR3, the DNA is TGTGCCAGCAGTCCCTCCGGTCAGGCCTATGGGGCTTTCTTT. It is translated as CASSPSGQAYGAFF.

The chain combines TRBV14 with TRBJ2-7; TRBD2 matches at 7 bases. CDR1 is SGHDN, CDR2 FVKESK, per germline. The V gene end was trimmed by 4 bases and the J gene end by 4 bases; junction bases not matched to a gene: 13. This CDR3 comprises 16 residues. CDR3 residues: CASSPGGLGERYEQYF. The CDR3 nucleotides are TGTGCCAGCAGCCCCGGTGGACTAGGAGAAAGATACGAGCAGTACTTC.

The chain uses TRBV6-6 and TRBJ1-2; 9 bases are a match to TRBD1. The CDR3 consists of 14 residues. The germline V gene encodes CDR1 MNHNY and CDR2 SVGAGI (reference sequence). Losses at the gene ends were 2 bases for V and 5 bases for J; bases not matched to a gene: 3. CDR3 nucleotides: TGTGCCAGCAGTTACCGGGACAGGGCGTATGGCTACACCTTC. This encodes CASSYRDRAYGYTF.

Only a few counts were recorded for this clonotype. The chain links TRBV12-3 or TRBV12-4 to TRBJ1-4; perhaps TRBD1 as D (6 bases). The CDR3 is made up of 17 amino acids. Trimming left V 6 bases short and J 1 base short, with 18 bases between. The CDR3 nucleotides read TGTGCCAGCAGCCCAGGTCAGGGGCCAAGAACTAATGAAAAACTGTTTTTT. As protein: CASSPGQGPRTNEKLFF.

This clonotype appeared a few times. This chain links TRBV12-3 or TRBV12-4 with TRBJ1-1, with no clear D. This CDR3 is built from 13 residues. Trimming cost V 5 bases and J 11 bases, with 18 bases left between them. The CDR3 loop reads CASSLSLGGPAFF. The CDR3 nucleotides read TGTGCCAGCAGTCTGTCTTTGGGTGGTCCGGCTTTCTTT.

This chain's CDR3 is CASRELRTAEAFF. CDR3 coding DNA: TGTGCCAGCAGGGAGCTCCGGACAGCTGAAGCTTTCTTT. The V call is TRBV27, the J call TRBJ1-1; perhaps TRBD1 as D (6 bases). This CDR3 region has 13 residues. Germline V lookup: CDR1 MNHEY, CDR2 SMNVEV (reference sequence). V was cut by 6 bases and J by 6 bases, with 14 bases left in between.